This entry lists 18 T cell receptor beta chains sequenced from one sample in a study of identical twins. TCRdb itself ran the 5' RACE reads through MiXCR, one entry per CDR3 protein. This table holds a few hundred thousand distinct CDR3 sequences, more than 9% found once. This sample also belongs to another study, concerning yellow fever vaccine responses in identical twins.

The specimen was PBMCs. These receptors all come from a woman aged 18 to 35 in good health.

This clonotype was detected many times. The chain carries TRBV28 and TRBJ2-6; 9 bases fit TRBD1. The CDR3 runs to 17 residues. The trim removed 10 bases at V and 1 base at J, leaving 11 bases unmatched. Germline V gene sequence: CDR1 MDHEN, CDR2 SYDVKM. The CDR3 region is CATFRDRVLSGANVLTF. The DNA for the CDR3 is TGTGCCACCTTTCGGGACAGGGTTTTATCTGGGGCCAACGTCCTGACTTTC.

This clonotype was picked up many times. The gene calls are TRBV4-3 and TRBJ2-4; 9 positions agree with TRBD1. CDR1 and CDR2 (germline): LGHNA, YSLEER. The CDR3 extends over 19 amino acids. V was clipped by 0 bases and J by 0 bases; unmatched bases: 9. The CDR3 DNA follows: TGCGCCAGCAGCCAAGAAGACGGGACAGGGAATTTAGCCAAAAACATTCAGTACTTC. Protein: CASSQEDGTGNLAKNIQYF.

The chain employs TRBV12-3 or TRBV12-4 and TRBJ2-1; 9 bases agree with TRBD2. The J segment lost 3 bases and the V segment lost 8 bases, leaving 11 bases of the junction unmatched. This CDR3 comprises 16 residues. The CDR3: CASPPGGREGYNEQFF. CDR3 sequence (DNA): TGTGCCAGCCCCCCGGGGGGGCGGGAGGGCTACAATGAGCAGTTCTTC.

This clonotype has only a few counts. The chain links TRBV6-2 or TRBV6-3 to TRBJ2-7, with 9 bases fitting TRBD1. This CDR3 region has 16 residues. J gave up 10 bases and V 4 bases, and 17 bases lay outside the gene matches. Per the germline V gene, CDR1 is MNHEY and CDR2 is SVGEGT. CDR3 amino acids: CASSFPLRDREEKQYF. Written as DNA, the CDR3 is TGTGCCAGCAGTTTTCCTCTCCGGGACAGGGAAGAAAAACAGTACTTC.

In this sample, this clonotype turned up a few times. As DNA, the CDR3 is TGCAGTGCTAGCTTTCTAGCGGGATGGAGCTCCTACGAGCAGTACTTC. It translates to CSASFLAGWSSYEQYF. The chain combines TRBV20-1 with TRBJ2-7; 9 bases align to TRBD2. Trimming removed 3 bases from V and 0 bases from J; junction bases left unmatched: 9. Germline CDR1 DFQATT, CDR2 SNEGSKA (reference sequence). The CDR3 consists of 16 residues.

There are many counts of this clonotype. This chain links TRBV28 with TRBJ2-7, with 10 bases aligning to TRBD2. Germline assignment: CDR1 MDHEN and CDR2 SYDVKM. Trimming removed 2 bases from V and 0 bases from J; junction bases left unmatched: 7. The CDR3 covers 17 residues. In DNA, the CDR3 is TGTGCCAGCAGTTTAGGTCTAGCGGGGGTCAGCTCCTACGAGCAGTACTTC. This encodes CASSLGLAGVSSYEQYF.

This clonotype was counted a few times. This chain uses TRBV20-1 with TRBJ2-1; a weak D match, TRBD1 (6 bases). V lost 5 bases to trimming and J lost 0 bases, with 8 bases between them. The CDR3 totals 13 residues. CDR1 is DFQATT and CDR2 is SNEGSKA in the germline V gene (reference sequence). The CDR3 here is CSAGDISYNEQFF. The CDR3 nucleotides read TGCAGTGCTGGGGACATCTCCTACAATGAGCAGTTCTTC.

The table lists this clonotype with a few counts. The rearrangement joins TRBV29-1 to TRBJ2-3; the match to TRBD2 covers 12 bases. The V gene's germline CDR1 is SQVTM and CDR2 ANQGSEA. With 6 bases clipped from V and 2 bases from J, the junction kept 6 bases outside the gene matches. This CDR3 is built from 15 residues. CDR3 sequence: CSVAGLAGITDTQYF. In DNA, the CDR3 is TGCAGCGTGGCTGGACTAGCGGGAATCACAGATACGCAGTATTTT.

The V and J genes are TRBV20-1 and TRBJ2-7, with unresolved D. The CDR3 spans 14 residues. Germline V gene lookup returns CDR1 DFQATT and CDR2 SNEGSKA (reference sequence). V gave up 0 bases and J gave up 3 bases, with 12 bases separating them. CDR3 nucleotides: TGCAGTGCTAGAGATATGGGCCGATTCTACGAGCAGTACTTC. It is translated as CSARDMGRFYEQYF.

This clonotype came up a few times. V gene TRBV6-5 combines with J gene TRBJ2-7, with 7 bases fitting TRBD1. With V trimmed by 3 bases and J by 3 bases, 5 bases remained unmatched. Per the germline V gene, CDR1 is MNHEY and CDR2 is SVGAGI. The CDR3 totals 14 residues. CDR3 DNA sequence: TGTGCCAGCAGTTATACCGGGACAGTCTACGAGCAGTACTTC. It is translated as CASSYTGTVYEQYF.

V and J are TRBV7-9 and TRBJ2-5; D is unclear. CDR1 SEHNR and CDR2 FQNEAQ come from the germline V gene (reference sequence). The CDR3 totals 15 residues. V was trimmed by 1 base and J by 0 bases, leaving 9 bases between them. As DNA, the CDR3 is TGTGCCAGCAGCTTAGGTAGTACGTACCAAGAGACCCAGTACTTC. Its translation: CASSLGSTYQETQYF.

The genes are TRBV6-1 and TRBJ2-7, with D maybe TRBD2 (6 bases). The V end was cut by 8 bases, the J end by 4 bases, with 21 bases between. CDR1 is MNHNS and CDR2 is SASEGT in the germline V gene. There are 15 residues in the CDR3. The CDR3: CASLQVPSGWYEQYF. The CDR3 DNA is TGTGCCAGCCTTCAAGTTCCCAGCGGGTGGTACGAGCAGTACTTC.

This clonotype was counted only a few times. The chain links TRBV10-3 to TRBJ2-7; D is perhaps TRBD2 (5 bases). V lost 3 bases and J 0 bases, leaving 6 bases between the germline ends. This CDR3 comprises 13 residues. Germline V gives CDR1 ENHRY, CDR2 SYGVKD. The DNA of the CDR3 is TGTGCCATCAGTGAAGGGAGCTCCTACGAGCAGTACTTC. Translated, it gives CAISEGSSYEQYF.

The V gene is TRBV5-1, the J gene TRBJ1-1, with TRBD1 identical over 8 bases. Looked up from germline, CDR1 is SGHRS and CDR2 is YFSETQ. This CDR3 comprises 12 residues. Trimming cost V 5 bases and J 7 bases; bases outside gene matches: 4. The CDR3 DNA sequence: TGCGCCAGCAGGAGCGGACAGGGTGAAGCTTTCTTT. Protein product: CASRSGQGEAFF.

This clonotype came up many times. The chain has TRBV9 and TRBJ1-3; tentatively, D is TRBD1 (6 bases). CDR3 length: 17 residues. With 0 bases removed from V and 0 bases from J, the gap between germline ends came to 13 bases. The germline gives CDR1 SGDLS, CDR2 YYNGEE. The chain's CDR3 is CASSVAGHLSSGNTIYF. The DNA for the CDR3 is TGTGCCAGCAGCGTAGCGGGACACCTAAGCTCTGGAAACACCATATATTTT.

CDR3 in amino acids: CASSSSKGQETQYF. The CDR3 DNA reads TGCGCCAGCAGCTCCTCGAAGGGTCAAGAGACCCAGTACTTC. V gene TRBV5-1 combines with J gene TRBJ2-5; no clear D. V shed 3 bases and J shed 2 bases, with 11 bases lying between them. From germline, CDR1 is SGHRS and CDR2 YFSETQ. The CDR3 runs 14 residues.

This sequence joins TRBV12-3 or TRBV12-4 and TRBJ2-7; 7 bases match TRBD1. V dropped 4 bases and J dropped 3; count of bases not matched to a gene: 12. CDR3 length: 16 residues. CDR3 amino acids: CASSSHKTGRYYEQYF. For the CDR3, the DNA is TGTGCCAGCAGTTCCCATAAGACAGGGAGATACTACGAGCAGTACTTC.

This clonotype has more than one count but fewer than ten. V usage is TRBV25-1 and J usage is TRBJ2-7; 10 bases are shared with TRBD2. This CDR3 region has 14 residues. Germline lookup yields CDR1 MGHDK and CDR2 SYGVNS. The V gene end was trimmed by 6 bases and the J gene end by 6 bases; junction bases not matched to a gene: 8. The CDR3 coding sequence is TGTGCCAGCAGGAAGAGCGGGAGGGCTGCCGAGCAGTACTTC. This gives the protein CASRKSGRAAEQYF.